This TCR beta chain was obtained from a study of T cells in localized non-small cell lung cancer. Study results and caveats: Of the top 100 tumor clones, median about 56 were in adjacent lung, approximately 28 among its top 100. Adjacent uninvolved lung tissue had the highest T cell clonality, exceeding tumor.

Some clones are missing from TCRdb's copy, which holds only in-frame ones; the method was immunoSEQ multiplex PCR. The data hold 20,000 to 30,000 clones, with about 84% observed a single time. V was cut by 2 bases and J by 6 bases, with 10 bases left in between. The CDR3 sequence is 14 residues long. Per the germline V gene, CDR1 is SGHNT and CDR2 is YENEEA. Comment on this clone: Its specificity is unknown.

The rearrangement uses TRBV11-3 and TRBJ2-2, with D perhaps matching TRBD2 (6 bases). This specimen was peripheral blood, taken before any cancer treatment. This clonotype was sampled from a man between 40 and 75 years old with stage III squamous cell lung carcinoma. The CDR3 DNA is TGTGCCAGCAGCTTATCGCGGGGCGCCGGGGAGCTGTTTTTT. As protein: CASSLSRGAGELFF.